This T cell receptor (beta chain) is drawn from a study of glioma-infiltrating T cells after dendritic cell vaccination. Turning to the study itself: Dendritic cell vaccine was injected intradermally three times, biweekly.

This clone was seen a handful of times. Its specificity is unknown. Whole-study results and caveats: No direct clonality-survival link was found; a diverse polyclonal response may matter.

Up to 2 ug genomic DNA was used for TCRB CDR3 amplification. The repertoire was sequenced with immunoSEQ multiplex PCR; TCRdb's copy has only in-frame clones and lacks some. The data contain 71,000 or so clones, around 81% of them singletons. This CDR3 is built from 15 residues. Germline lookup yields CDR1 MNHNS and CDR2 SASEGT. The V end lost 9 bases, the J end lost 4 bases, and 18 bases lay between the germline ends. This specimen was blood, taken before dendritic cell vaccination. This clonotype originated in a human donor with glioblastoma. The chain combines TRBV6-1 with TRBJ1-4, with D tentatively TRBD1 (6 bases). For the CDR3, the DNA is TGTGCCAGTTGGCCGGGGGCGGGGGGTAATGAAAAACTGTTTTTT. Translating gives CASWPGAGGNEKLFF.